One and the same sample provided the 17 T cell receptor beta chains below, sequenced in a study of blood T cells in healthy people across ages. A second PCR of 7 to 11 cycles used a sample-barcoded 5' primer and a J-beta primer mix. TCRdb ran MiXCR on the 5' RACE reads and lists one entry per CDR3 protein. The repertoire holds about 670,000 distinct CDR3 sequences, over 40% seen once, with approximately 12% in the top ten. Sequenced sample: blood. The receptors derive from a woman older than 75 in good health.

This clonotype was found many times. The CDR3 here is CASSLQQGTEQFF. CDR3 bases: TGTGCCAGCAGCTTACAACAGGGGACTGAGCAGTTCTTC. The V and J genes are TRBV7-9 and TRBJ2-1, with 7 bases lining up with TRBD1. V trimming: 2 bases; J trimming: 9 bases; junction bases outside the gene matches: 4. The CDR3 spans 13 residues. Germline V gene lookup returns CDR1 SEHNR and CDR2 FQNEAQ (reference sequence).

This chain links TRBV20-1 with TRBJ2-2, with 12 bases fitting TRBD2. This CDR3 spans 18 amino acids. The germline V gene has CDR1 DFQATT and CDR2 SNEGSKA (reference sequence). With V trimmed by 3 bases and J by 4 bases, 12 bases remained unmatched. The CDR3 DNA follows: TGCAGTGCTAGGACTAGCGGGGGTTCCTCTATTTCCACCGGGGAGCTGTTTTTT. This gives the protein CSARTSGGSSISTGELFF.

The gene calls are TRBV7-2 and TRBJ2-1, with TRBD2 as a possible D gene (5 bases). V dropped 0 bases and J dropped 6 bases, with 9 bases sitting between them. This CDR3 is 14 amino acids long. The germline V gene encodes CDR1 SGHTA and CDR2 FQGNSA. The CDR3 coding sequence is TGTGCCAGCAGCTTAGCTGTGAGGGTCAATGAGCAGTTCTTC. It translates to CASSLAVRVNEQFF.

The rearrangement links TRBV7-9 to TRBJ1-2; 7 bases are a match to TRBD1. The trim removed 1 base at V and 8 bases at J, leaving 7 bases unmatched. In germline, CDR1 is SEHNR, CDR2 FQNEAQ (reference sequence). This CDR3 is 14 amino acids long. The CDR3 sequence: CASSLGQGSFGYTF. In DNA, the CDR3 is TGTGCCAGCAGCTTAGGACAGGGATCCTTCGGCTACACCTTC.

On this clonotype itself: A read error is possible here, since a much larger clone lies one base away. The V and J genes are TRBV12-3 or TRBV12-4 and TRBJ2-7; 7 bases line up with TRBD2. The CDR3 extends over 13 amino acids. The junction had 10 bases not matched to a gene; V was cut back by 7 bases and J by 7 bases. CDR3: CASNMWGGNEQYF. CDR3 sequence (DNA): TGTGCCAGCAACATGTGGGGGGGAAATGAGCAGTACTTC.

The V gene is TRBV10-3, the J gene TRBJ1-2, with D perhaps TRBD1 (6 bases). This CDR3 has 16 residues. Germline V gives CDR1 ENHRY, CDR2 SYGVKD. The V end was cut by 3 bases, the J end by 4 bases, with 18 bases between. In DNA, the CDR3 is TGTGCCATCAGTGACTTAGGGGGAACTTCAGGCTATGGCTACACCTTC. Protein product: CAISDLGGTSGYGYTF.

The table lists this clonotype with a few counts. The CDR3 DNA follows: TGTGCCAGCAGCCAAACAGGGGCTAAACTGTTTTTT. It encodes CASSQTGAKLFF. The genes are TRBV3-1 and TRBJ1-4; 7 positions match TRBD1. CDR1 and CDR2 from the germline V gene are LGHDT and YNNKEL (reference sequence). The CDR3 loop spans 12 amino acids. V lost 2 bases and J lost 11; bases outside the gene matches: 2.

In its sample, this clonotype was seen many times. Here the CDR3 reads CASSGDSNQPQHF. The CDR3 DNA reads TGTGCCAGCAGCGGTGATAGCAATCAGCCCCAGCATTTT. The V and J genes are TRBV2 and TRBJ1-5; no reliable D call. Trimming removed 6 bases from V and 0 bases from J, with 6 bases in between. Germline assignment: CDR1 SNHLY and CDR2 FYNNEI. The CDR3 totals 13 residues.

A few counts support this clonotype. The V call is TRBV7-9, the J call TRBJ1-1; a weak D match, TRBD1 (5 bases). Germline V CDR1 and CDR2: SEHNR, FQNEAQ (reference sequence). Deletions cut 5 bases from V and 5 bases from J, with 12 bases between. The CDR3 is 13 residues long. The CDR3: CASSGFGGTEAFF. CDR3 DNA sequence: TGTGCCAGCAGCGGATTCGGGGGGACTGAAGCTTTCTTT.

The gene calls are TRBV27 and TRBJ2-1, with 9 bases that match TRBD2. J gave up 6 bases and V 5 bases, and 5 bases lay outside the gene matches. CDR1 MNHEY and CDR2 SMNVEV come from the germline V gene (reference sequence). This CDR3 region has 14 residues. The CDR3 DNA is TGTGCCAGCAGTGATCTAGCGGGAACCAATGAGCAGTTCTTC. Amino acids: CASSDLAGTNEQFF.

The chain recombines TRBV29-1 with TRBJ1-4, with TRBD1 as a possible D gene (5 bases). The CDR3 extends over 10 amino acids. V was trimmed by 7 bases and J by 10 bases, leaving 10 bases between them. Per germline, CDR1 SQVTM and CDR2 ANQGSEA. CDR3 region: CSAYQGKLFF. CDR3 DNA sequence: TGCAGCGCCTACCAGGGAAAACTGTTTTTT.

The chain couples TRBV20-1 to TRBJ2-7; D might be TRBD2 (6 bases). This CDR3 region has 15 residues. Germline assignment: CDR1 DFQATT and CDR2 SNEGSKA (reference sequence). V was shortened by 1 base and J by 7 bases, with 20 bases between the two germline ends. CDR3 loop: CSARVGGPYENEQYF. The DNA for the CDR3 is TGCAGTGCTAGAGTGGGGGGACCTTATGAGAATGAGCAGTACTTC.

This chain uses TRBV5-1 with TRBJ2-3; 10 bases are a match to TRBD2. The CDR3 totals 19 residues. Germline assignment: CDR1 SGHRS and CDR2 YFSETQ. The ends lost 6 bases at V and 0 bases at J; junction bases unmatched: 16. The CDR3 loop is CASNLYSTSGAPSTDTQYF. The CDR3 DNA sequence: TGCGCCAGCAACCTATACTCTACTAGCGGGGCCCCCAGCACAGATACGCAGTATTTT.

The chain carries TRBV12-3 or TRBV12-4 and TRBJ2-7; no firm D call. This CDR3 is built from 12 residues. The V gene lost 1 base and the J gene lost 7 bases, with 8 bases spanning the gap. This chain's CDR3 is CASSLVVNEQYF. The CDR3 DNA follows: TGTGCCAGCAGTTTAGTGGTCAATGAGCAGTACTTC.

In the case of this clonotype: Being one base from a much bigger clone, this may be a read error. CDR3 protein: CASNSTGFGANVLTF. As DNA, the CDR3 is TGTGCCAGCAACTCAACAGGGTTTGGGGCCAACGTCCTGACTTTC. The chain recombines TRBV5-5 with TRBJ2-6; the D gene is possibly TRBD1 (6 bases). Germline CDR1 reads SGHKS; CDR2 reads YYEKEE (reference sequence). The CDR3 covers 15 residues. V was cut by 6 bases and J by 3 bases, with 13 bases left in between. The full variable domain, its missing parts supplied by reference TRBV5-5 and TRBJ2-6, is DAGVTQSPTHLIKTRGQQVTLRCSPISGHKSVSWYQQVLGQGPQFIFQYYEKEERGRGNFPDRFSARQFPNYSSELNVNALLLGDSALYLCASNSTGFGANVLTFGAGSRLTVL.

The CDR3 spells CASSLGANVLTF. CDR3 DNA: TGTGCCAGCAGCTTGGGGGCCAACGTCCTGACTTTC. The gene calls are TRBV7-9 and TRBJ2-6; D gene ambiguous. The CDR3 extends over 12 amino acids. The V and J ends lost 3 bases and 4 bases respectively, with 1 base between them. Germline V gives CDR1 SEHNR, CDR2 FQNEAQ (reference sequence).

This clonotype was recorded once. J is TRBJ2-1 and V is TRBV5-1, with D possibly matching TRBD1 (6 bases). The germline gives CDR1 SGHRS, CDR2 YFSETQ. V lost 0 bases and J lost 5, with 12 bases in between. This CDR3 is built from 15 residues. CDR3 loop: CASSLAPTGDNEQFF. The DNA of the CDR3 is TGCGCCAGCAGCTTGGCCCCGACAGGCGACAATGAGCAGTTCTTC.